This TCR beta chain was sequenced during a study of shared clonotypes between healthy human individuals. Regarding the study as a whole: The study found 4.5% to 5% of naive CD4 clonotypes shared across four donors. Memory subsets generally showed smaller estimated richness than naive subsets did.

The authors loaded 200 ng DNA, some 32,000 T cell genomes, into sorted-subset replicate PCRs. Clones were read by immunoSEQ multiplex PCR, and TCRdb kept only the in-frame ones, dropping some. The sample contains some 1.5 million clones, around 98% of which appear only once. Donors were healthy HIV-negative adults without recently reported acute infections or vaccinations. Remarks on this clone: Its antigen is not known.

The TCR comes from a man aged 25 to 40 in good health. Sequencing was performed on naive CD4+ T cells sorted from blood. Sample subset: CD45RA+ positively selected.

The CDR3 here is CASSQGEDRGLLDQPQHF. In DNA, the CDR3 is TGCGCCAGCAGCCAAGGGGAGGACAGGGGCCTCCTAGATCAGCCCCAGCATTTT. V and J are TRBV4-1 and TRBJ1-5, with TRBD1 matching over 9 bases. The V gene's germline CDR1 is MGHRA and CDR2 YSYEKL. V lost 1 base and J lost 5; bases outside the gene matches: 12. The CDR3 consists of 18 residues.